Shown below are 17 T cell receptor beta chains from a single sample sequenced in a study of T cell repertoires in cytomegalovirus infection. TCRdb called the reads again in MiXCR, with one record for every CDR3 protein. This repertoire shows about 500,000 distinct CDR3 sequences, 30% to 40% found once; its top ten account for 17%. The antigens for these receptors are not known. Specimen: cultured PBMCs, collected from culture after CMV antigen stimulation. The receptors were gathered from a human donor in good health (CMV status not recorded). Some clones in this sample may be carry-over from other donors' samples.

V usage is TRBV7-2 and J usage is TRBJ2-7, with D uncertain. The CDR3 has 14 amino acids. Germline CDR1 reads SGHTA; CDR2 reads FQGNSA. The CDR3 DNA is TGTGTCAGCAGCATCGCTGGAAACTCCTACGAGCAGTACGTC. Its translation: CVSSIAGNSYEQYV.

The chain links TRBV4-3 to TRBJ2-1; weak D call: TRBD2 (5 bases). The CDR3 has 17 amino acids. The V end was cut by 0 bases, the J end by 8 bases, with 20 bases between. Germline V gives CDR1 LGHNA, CDR2 YSLEER. The CDR3 DNA reads as TGCGCCAGCAGCCAAGATTTGGTTGGAAGAGGGTCGGATGAGCAGTTCTTC. The encoded protein is CASSQDLVGRGSDEQFF.

CDR3 DNA sequence: TGCAGTGCTAACTCACGGCGGGGCACAGATACGCAGTATTTT. Amino acids: CSANSRRGTDTQYF. The chain has TRBV20-1 and TRBJ2-3; a possible D gene is TRBD2 (5 bases). The V end was cut by 4 bases, the J end by 1 base, with 12 bases between. This CDR3 has 14 amino acids. Germline assignment: CDR1 DFQATT and CDR2 SNEGSKA (reference sequence).

This chain joins TRBV14 and TRBJ2-7; 8 nucleotides agree with TRBD1. The CDR3 is 13 amino acids. Trimming removed 0 bases from V and 6 bases from J; junction bases left unmatched: 1. CDR1 and CDR2 from the germline V gene are SGHDN and FVKESK. DNA for the CDR3: TGTGCCAGCAGCCAAGAAGACAGGGGCGAGCAGTACTTC. Residues: CASSQEDRGEQYF.

The chain carries TRBV24-1 and TRBJ1-2; D may be TRBD1 (6 bases). This CDR3 region has 13 residues. Germline CDR1 is KGHDR and CDR2 is SFDVKD. The V end was cut by 3 bases, the J end by 6 bases, with 10 bases between. DNA for the CDR3: TGTGCCACCAGTGATGGACAGTTCGATGGCTACACCTTC. As protein: CATSDGQFDGYTF.

The chain employs TRBV6-2 or TRBV6-3 and TRBJ1-1; D might be TRBD1 (5 bases). Trimming took off 5 bases at V and 4 bases at J, with 11 bases between the two ends. The CDR3 length is 13 residues. Per the germline V gene, CDR1 is MNHEY and CDR2 is SVGEGT. The CDR3 nucleotides are TGTGCCAGCAGTATTAACAGGCGCACTGAAGCTTTCTTT. It specifies CASSINRRTEAFF.

This chain uses TRBV18 with TRBJ2-1; TRBD2 matches 10 bases. V lost 4 bases to trimming and J lost 7 bases; unmatched junction nucleotides: 10. The CDR3 covers 16 residues. The germline V gene has CDR1 KGHSH and CDR2 LQKENI. The CDR3 DNA reads as TGTGCCAGCTCACTCAACATGCTAGCGGGAGAGAATGAGCAGTTCTTC. Protein product: CASSLNMLAGENEQFF.

J is TRBJ2-1 and V is TRBV18; unclear D gene. This CDR3 contains 15 residues. Germline CDR1 is KGHSH and CDR2 is LQKENI. Trimming shortened V by 2 bases and J by 4 bases, and 12 bases separated the two germline ends. The CDR3 DNA follows: TGTGCCAGCTCACCAAACCAGGCAAATTACAATGAGCAGTTCTTC. Protein: CASSPNQANYNEQFF.

CDR3 amino acids: CASSILDANVLTF. The CDR3 DNA sequence: TGTGCCAGCAGTATCCTGGACGCCAACGTCCTGACTTTC. The gene calls are TRBV6-5 and TRBJ2-6; D unresolved. CDR1 is MNHEY and CDR2 is SVGAGI in the germline V gene. The CDR3 extends over 13 amino acids. V lost 5 bases and J 7 bases, leaving 9 bases between the germline ends.

This clonotype has more than one count but fewer than ten. The V call is TRBV7-9, the J call TRBJ1-2; D may be TRBD1 (5 bases). Germline V gives CDR1 SEHNR, CDR2 FQNEAQ (reference sequence). Between the trimmed V and J ends, which lost 5 bases and 8 bases, there was a span of 18 bases. The CDR3 totals 14 residues. This chain's CDR3 is CASSHGGLVGGYTF. CDR3 bases: TGTGCCAGCAGCCACGGGGGTCTAGTGGGCGGCTACACCTTC.

This clonotype has just one count. The chain combines TRBV7-2 with TRBJ2-2, with 9 bases that match TRBD1. Germline V gene sequence: CDR1 SGHTA, CDR2 FQGNSA. V was pared by 6 bases and J by 4 bases, with 6 bases of the junction left unmatched. The CDR3 contains 15 residues. DNA for the CDR3: TGTGCCAGCAGTTGGGACAGGGCAACCACCGGGGAGCTGTTTTTT. It specifies CASSWDRATTGELFF.

This clonotype was found a few times. The rearrangement links TRBV20-1 to TRBJ2-3; the match to TRBD2 covers 10 bases. The germline gives CDR1 DFQATT, CDR2 SNEGSKA (reference sequence). The V and J ends lost 5 bases and 5 bases, in that order; junction bases with no gene match: 10. The CDR3 length is 15 residues. The chain's CDR3 is CSAGIAGGPRDTQYF. DNA of the CDR3: TGCAGTGCTGGAATAGCGGGAGGCCCGAGAGATACGCAGTATTTT.

This sequence joins TRBV4-1 and TRBJ1-1; D is unresolved. There are 15 residues in the CDR3. V was clipped by 2 bases and J by 5 bases, with 15 bases between them. Germline V lookup: CDR1 MGHRA, CDR2 YSYEKL. The CDR3 coding sequence is TGCGCCAGCAGCCAACTTGGGGAAATACATACTGAAGCTTTCTTT. It translates to CASSQLGEIHTEAFF.

The genes are TRBV20-1 and TRBJ1-5; a possible D gene is TRBD1 (6 bases). CDR1 is DFQATT, CDR2 SNEGSKA, per germline (reference sequence). CDR3 size: 15 residues. Trimming removed 3 bases at V and 7 bases at J, with 19 bases between. CDR3 coding DNA: TGCAGTGCTAGGGGGGGCAGGGAACTGTGGCAGCCCCAGCATTTT. It translates to CSARGGRELWQPQHF.

The chain recombines TRBV2 with TRBJ2-3, with D unresolved. Germline-derived CDR1 and CDR2 are SNHLY and FYNNEI. Trimming pared 4 bases from V and 1 base from J, leaving 12 bases between. The CDR3 runs 15 residues. Here the CDR3 reads CASSVWASRTDTQYF. Here the CDR3 DNA reads TGTGCCAGCAGTGTATGGGCCTCCCGCACAGATACGCAGTATTTT.

This clonotype was counted only a few times. The chain has TRBV7-8 and TRBJ2-1, with 14 bases aligning to TRBD2. Germline V gene lookup returns CDR1 SGHVS and CDR2 FQNEAQ. With V trimmed by 1 base and J by 8 bases, 7 bases remained unmatched. The CDR3 is 17 residues long. The CDR3 here is CASSLVRGTSGSYEQFF. For the CDR3, the DNA is TGTGCCAGCAGCTTAGTCCGAGGGACTAGCGGGAGTTATGAGCAGTTCTTC.

The chain employs TRBV7-3 and TRBJ2-7, with 8 nucleotides matching TRBD1. With V trimmed by 1 base and J by 2 bases, 4 bases remained unmatched. CDR3 size: 15 residues. Germline CDR1 is SGHTA and CDR2 is FQGTGA. CDR3 DNA sequence: TGTGCCAGCAGCTTAAGGCCAGGGGGCCCCTACGAGCAGTACTTC. Translated: CASSLRPGGPYEQYF.